This T cell receptor beta chain was recovered during a study of T cells after yellow fever vaccination. Overall study findings and caveats: Compared with primary, the secondary response was weaker and peaked at day 5, not 15.

CDR3 length equals 17 residues. Germline loops: CDR1 LGHNA, CDR2 YSLEER. Trimming took 0 bases from V and 3 from J, leaving 15 bases between them. In making TCR cDNA, 5'RACE template switching added a universal primer site and UMIs to it. TCRdb analysed the 5' RACE reads with MiXCR anew, one entry per CDR3 protein. The data hold hundreds of thousands of distinct CDR3 sequences, with roughly 12% observed a single time. As to this clonotype: Its antigen is as yet unknown.

Sequenced material: PBMCs, taken on the day of the yellow fever booster vaccination. The rearrangement uses TRBV4-3 and TRBJ2-1; possibly TRBD2 for D (5 bases). The source of this sequence is a man aged 25-45 years who received the YFV17D yellow fever vaccine. As DNA, the CDR3 is TGCGCCAGCAGCCAAGATACGGCTAGCTTGAACTACAATGAGCAGTTCTTC. This translates into CASSQDTASLNYNEQFF.